The rows below give T cell receptor beta chains drawn from one sample of a study of identifying expanded T cells in peripheral blood. Data came from immunoSEQ multiplex PCR; TCRdb stores just in-frame clones and leaves some out. The profile shows around 90,000 clones, approximately 89% of them singletons. Sample: blood. These receptors all stem from a person between 18 and 75 years old in good health. Each CDR3 is given without its conserved first and last residue.

>TRBJ2-7|TRBV27
ASSADTYEQY
>TRBJ2-7|TRBV13
ASSPTPTYEQY
>TRBJ2-1|TRBV30
AWRGANSYNEQF
>TRBJ1-2|TRBV5-1
ASARLDRIEIGYT
>TRBJ1-1|TRBV10-3
AISESSNGDPRSAGEAF
>TRBJ2-7|TRBV5-6
ASSLEGGLLYEQY
>TRBJ1-6|TRBV6-4
ASSAGANSPLH
>TRBJ2-1|TRBV5-1
ASSLGKSGESF
>TRBJ2-3|TRBV5-1
ASSLFSRTDTQY
>TRBJ2-7|TRBV27
ASSAWNRASYEQY
>TRBJ2-1|TRBV28
ASSLFSNNYNEQF
>TRBJ2-5|TRBV19
ASSIQTGGETQY
>TRBJ2-7|TRBV6-1
ASRTGIAAEEQY
>TRBJ1-5|TRBV18
ASSPRVEQQPQH
>TRBJ2-7|TRBV4-3
ASSPGQGAYEQY
>TRBJ1-2|TRBV15
ATSRSKGQINYGYT
>TRBJ2-1|TRBV5-1
ASSLDSFNEQF